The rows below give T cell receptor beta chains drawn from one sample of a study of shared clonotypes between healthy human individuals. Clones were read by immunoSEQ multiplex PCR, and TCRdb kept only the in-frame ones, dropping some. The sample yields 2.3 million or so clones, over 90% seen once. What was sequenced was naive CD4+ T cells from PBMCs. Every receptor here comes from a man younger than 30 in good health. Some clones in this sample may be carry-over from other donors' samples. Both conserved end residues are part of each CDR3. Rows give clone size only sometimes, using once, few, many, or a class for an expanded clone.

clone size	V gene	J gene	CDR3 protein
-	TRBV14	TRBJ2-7	CASSQARGGKGEQYF
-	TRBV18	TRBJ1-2	CASSPLLVPGQGVNGYTF
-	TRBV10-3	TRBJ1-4	CASGGQGADYGEKLFF
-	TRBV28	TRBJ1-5	CASSLPGTGVEPQHF
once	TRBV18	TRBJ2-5	CASSLRQGGETQYF
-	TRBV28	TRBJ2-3	CASSSYRGKSADTQYF
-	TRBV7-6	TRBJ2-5	CASSLVWRGPQETQYF
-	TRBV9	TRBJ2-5	CASSVVPADYRYQETQYF
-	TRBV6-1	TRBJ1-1	CASSEAQPRGAFF
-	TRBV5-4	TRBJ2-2	CASSASPGGNTGELFF
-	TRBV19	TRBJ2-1	CASTVSFPGQATRNEQFF
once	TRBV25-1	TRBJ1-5	CASRSQSNQPQHF
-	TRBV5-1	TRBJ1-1	CASSPDPTGMTEAFF
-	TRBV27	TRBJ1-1	CASSLRQGLGEAFF
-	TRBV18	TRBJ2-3	CASSHGRSDTQYF
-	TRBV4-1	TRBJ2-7	CASSQDFRGRNHEQYF
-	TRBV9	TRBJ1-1	CASSVVSANTEAFF
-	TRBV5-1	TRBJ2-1	CASSHASGNNEQFF
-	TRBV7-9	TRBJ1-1	CASSLRGMNTEAFF
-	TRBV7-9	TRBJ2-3	CSSDRGWSGPPSTDTQYF
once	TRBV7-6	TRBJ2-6	CASSFPRGSGANVLTF
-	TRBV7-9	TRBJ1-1	CASSRTQDTEAFF